One and the same sample provided the 14 T cell receptor beta chains below, sequenced in a study of blood T cell repertoires in COVID-19 (dated by TCRdb to 2018 to 2021). Libraries came from the immunoSEQ multiplex PCR assay. TCRdb mirrors the immuneACCESS table, restricted to in-frame sequences. Some clones are absent from its copies; in checked studies, under half trace to an unresolved V gene, and the reason for the others is unknown. Across this sample there are about 180,000 clones, with roughly 90% seen only once. The ten biggest clones cover around 1.6% of the sample. The sequencing sample was made of peripheral blood. These receptors were obtained from a woman in her fifties or sixties with acute or convalescent COVID-19.

The chain links TRBV19 to TRBJ1-3; D is unresolved. With 4 bases removed from V and 1 base from J, the gap between germline ends came to 11 bases. This CDR3 has 15 residues. Germline CDR1 and CDR2: LNHDA and SQIVND (reference sequence). Here the CDR3 DNA reads TGTGCCAGTAGTACATCCTACGATTCTGGAAACACCATATATTTT. Translation gives CASSTSYDSGNTIYF. The complete variable domain, with remaining parts taken from reference TRBV19 and TRBJ1-3, reads DGGITQSPKYLFRKEGQNVTLSCEQNLNHDAMYWYRQDPGQGLRLIYYSQIVNDFQKGDIAEGYSVSREKKESFPLTVTSAQKNPTAFYLCASSTSYDSGNTIYFGEGSWLTVV.

The chain links TRBV19 to TRBJ2-1, with 10 nucleotides matching TRBD1. Looked up from germline, CDR1 is LNHDA and CDR2 is SQIVND (reference sequence). The CDR3 runs to 14 residues. The J segment lost 3 bases and the V segment lost 6 bases, leaving 2 bases of the junction unmatched. CDR3 DNA: TGTGCCAGTAGAGGACAGGGGGGCTACAATGAGCAGTTCTTC. This encodes CASRGQGGYNEQFF.

This clone was recorded only once. The gene calls are TRBV4-3 and TRBJ1-3; D is undetermined. CDR3 size: 14 residues. V lost 0 bases, J lost 3 bases, and 6 bases lay in between. Germline V gene lookup returns CDR1 LGHNA and CDR2 YSLEER. CDR3 DNA sequence: TGCGCCAGCAGCCAAGAGTCTTTTGGAAACACCATATATTTT. This codes for CASSQESFGNTIYF.

The chain carries TRBV24-1 and TRBJ2-5; possible D gene TRBD1, 6 bases. CDR1 KGHDR and CDR2 SFDVKD come from the germline V gene. This CDR3 spans 15 amino acids. The germline V and J ends were trimmed by 4 bases and 2 bases, with 13 bases remaining between them. As DNA, the CDR3 is TGTGCCACCAGTGAGGACAGCGGCGGGCAAGAGACCCAGTACTTC. It encodes CATSEDSGGQETQYF.

The chain combines TRBV21-1 with TRBJ1-1. TRBV21-1 is a documented pseudogene. CDR3 length equals 15 residues. CDR3 DNA sequence: TGTGCCAGCAGCAAGCGGGGCCGATTCAACACTGAAGCTTTCTTT. Its protein is CASSKRGRFNTEAFF.

The V gene is TRBV19, the J gene TRBJ2-1; the D gene is possibly TRBD1 (6 bases). CDR3 size: 16 residues. V was cut by 6 bases and J by 0 bases, with 15 bases left in between. Looked up from germline, CDR1 is LNHDA and CDR2 is SQIVND (reference sequence). The CDR3, as DNA: TGTGCCAGTAGCGAGACAGGCCCCGGCTCCTACAATGAGCAGTTCTTC. This codes for CASSETGPGSYNEQFF.

The chain has TRBV7-9 and TRBJ1-3; no reliable D call. V lost 2 bases to trimming and J lost 0 bases, with 11 bases between them. CDR3 size: 16 residues. Germline lookup yields CDR1 SEHNR and CDR2 FQNEAQ (reference sequence). The CDR3 here is CASSLSYGLSGNTIYF. The CDR3 DNA reads TGTGCCAGCAGCTTATCCTATGGACTCTCTGGAAACACCATATATTTT.

The chain recombines TRBV7-2 with TRBJ2-1, with 7 bases identical to TRBD2. V shed 10 bases, J shed 2 bases, and the junction held 5 bases outside the gene matches. In germline, CDR1 is SGHTA, CDR2 FQGNSA. The CDR3 extends over 13 amino acids. CDR3 in amino acids: CATREAPYNEQFF. The CDR3 DNA is TGTGCCACCCGGGAGGCCCCCTACAATGAGCAGTTCTTC.

The gene calls are TRBV4-1 and TRBJ2-5; 9 positions match TRBD2. CDR3 length equals 20 residues. J lost 0 bases, V lost 0 bases, and 14 bases had no gene match. Germline V gives CDR1 MGHRA, CDR2 YSYEKL. CDR3 residues: CASSQDRVAGAFVYQETQYF. The CDR3 DNA sequence: TGCGCCAGCAGCCAAGATCGGGTAGCGGGGGCCTTCGTTTACCAAGAGACCCAGTACTTC.

CDR3 coding DNA: TGTGCCAGCAGCCTTAGCGGGTTAAACAATGAGCAGTTCTTC. Translation gives CASSLSGLNNEQFF. The chain combines TRBV4-2 with TRBJ2-1; 7 nucleotides agree with TRBD2. CDR1 and CDR2 (germline): LGHNA, YNFKEQ. The junction had 5 bases not matched to a gene; V was cut back by 4 bases and J by 5 bases. The CDR3 is 14 amino acids.

In nucleotides, the CDR3 is TGTGCCAGCAGCCGACAGGGGGAGGATACGCAGTATTTT. It is translated as CASSRQGEDTQYF. This chain joins TRBV6-5 and TRBJ2-3; 9 bases agree with TRBD1. The CDR3 runs 13 residues. V dropped 6 bases and J dropped 6; count of bases not matched to a gene: 4. Per the germline V gene, CDR1 is MNHEY and CDR2 is SVGAGI.

This clone was observed a handful of times. The chain couples TRBV7-2 to TRBJ2-7, with 9 bases matching TRBD2. Trimming at V came to 1 base and at J to 5 bases, leaving 6 bases not matched to a gene. Germline-derived CDR1 and CDR2 are SGHTA and FQGNSA. The CDR3 contains 15 residues. The CDR3 loop reads CASSLETSGTHEQYF. In DNA, the CDR3 is TGTGCCAGCAGCTTAGAGACTAGCGGTACTCACGAGCAGTACTTC. Together with reference TRBV7-2 and TRBJ2-7, the CDR3 gives the full variable domain: GAGVSQSPSNKVTEKGKDVELRCDPISGHTALYWYRQSLGQGLEFLIYFQGNSAPDKSGLPSDRFSAERTGGSVSTLTIQRTQQEDSAVYLCASSLETSGTHEQYFGPGTRLTVT.

This chain joins TRBV2 and TRBJ2-3, with 8 nucleotides matching TRBD2. The J segment lost 0 bases and the V segment lost 7 bases, leaving 12 bases of the junction unmatched. Per germline, CDR1 SNHLY and CDR2 FYNNEI. There are 17 residues in the CDR3. This CDR3 reads CASTRVTSGLSTDTQYF. In DNA form, the CDR3 reads TGTGCCAGCACCAGAGTAACTAGCGGTCTAAGCACAGATACGCAGTATTTT. The full variable domain, rest sourced from reference TRBV2 and TRBJ2-3, is EPEVTQTPSHQVTQMGQEVILRCVPISNHLYFYWYRQILGQKVEFLVSFYNNEISEKSEIFDDQFSVERPDGSNFTLKIRSTKLEDSAMYFCASTRVTSGLSTDTQYFGPGTRLTVL.

This chain links TRBV11-2 with TRBJ2-3; maybe TRBD1 (6 bases). CDR3 size: 14 residues. Trimming stripped 5 bases from V and 5 bases from J, with 14 bases between. Germline V gives CDR1 SGHAT, CDR2 FQNNGV. The chain's CDR3 is CASSLADSLDTQYF. DNA for the CDR3: TGTGCCAGCAGCCTCGCGGACAGCCTAGATACGCAGTATTTT.